Shown below are 24 T cell receptor beta chains from a single sample sequenced in a study of shared clonotypes between healthy human individuals. The naive CD8 subset, CD45RO-negative cells positively selected for CCR7, excluded terminally differentiated effector memory CD45RA+ cells. The data were produced by immunoSEQ multiplex PCR, yet TCRdb's version contains in-frame clones alone and is incomplete. The data hold 1.5 million to 2.5 million clones, with around 96% observed a single time. Sequencing used naive CD8+ T cells sorted from blood. These receptors were obtained from a man in his late teens or twenties in good health.

V gene TRBV28 combines with J gene TRBJ1-1; 8 positions match TRBD1. The CDR3 runs to 15 residues. In germline, CDR1 is MDHEN, CDR2 SYDVKM. Trimming cost V 4 bases and J 4 bases; bases outside gene matches: 8. CDR3 region: CASSSFGTGGTEAFF. CDR3 bases: TGTGCCAGCAGTTCCTTCGGTACAGGGGGCACTGAAGCTTTCTTT.

The chain is built from TRBV7-2 and TRBJ2-7, with 8 nucleotides matching TRBD2. The length of the CDR3 is 13 residues. The germline gives CDR1 SGHTA, CDR2 FQGNSA. V lost 3 bases and J lost 6; bases outside the gene matches: 4. The CDR3 region is CASSLTSEGEQYF. CDR3 DNA: TGTGCCAGCAGCTTGACTAGCGAAGGCGAGCAGTACTTC. Full variable domain (outside the CDR3, taken from reference TRBV7-2 and TRBJ2-7): GAGVSQSPSNKVTEKGKDVELRCDPISGHTALYWYRQSLGQGLEFLIYFQGNSAPDKSGLPSDRFSAERTGGSVSTLTIQRTQQEDSAVYLCASSLTSEGEQYFGPGTRLTVT.

The gene calls are TRBV27 and TRBJ2-5; perhaps TRBD2 as D (5 bases). The V and J ends lost 2 bases and 7 bases respectively, with 23 bases between them. Per germline, CDR1 MNHEY and CDR2 SMNVEV (reference sequence). The CDR3 extends over 17 amino acids. CDR3 in DNA: TGTGCCAGCAGTTTACCCCAACGGGGAGCGCCTAAGGGGACCCAGTACTTC. Its translation is CASSLPQRGAPKGTQYF.

Regarding this clone: Within the sample, other DNA sequences also encode this same CDR3. The gene calls are TRBV5-1 and TRBJ2-2; D gene unclear. With 0 bases removed from V and 2 bases from J, the gap between germline ends came to 8 bases. CDR1 is SGHRS and CDR2 is YFSETQ in the germline V gene. The length of the CDR3 is 15 residues. In nucleotides, the CDR3 is TGCGCCAGCAGCTTGGTAGCCAGTAACACCGGGGAGCTGTTTTTT. This gives the protein CASSLVASNTGELFF.

This clone was recorded only once. The DNA for the CDR3 is TGTGCCAGCAGTCCTCCCAGCGGGGCAAATGAGCAGTTCTTC. Its protein product is CASSPPSGANEQFF. This rearrangement joins TRBV2 to TRBJ2-1, with 7 bases aligning to TRBD2. This CDR3 comprises 14 residues. CDR1 and CDR2 (germline): SNHLY, FYNNEI. V lost 5 bases to trimming and J lost 7 bases; unmatched junction nucleotides: 8.

V gene TRBV5-1 combines with J gene TRBJ2-7, with 7 bases matching TRBD1. The CDR3 runs 15 residues. J lost 0 bases, V lost 4 bases, and 7 bases had no gene match. Germline values: CDR1 SGHRS, CDR2 YFSETQ. The DNA of the CDR3 is TGCGCCAGCAGCCCCCGGACAGGACTCTCCTACGAGCAGTACTTC. Amino acids: CASSPRTGLSYEQYF.

This chain connects TRBV4-1 to TRBJ2-5; 13 bases map to TRBD2. CDR1 MGHRA and CDR2 YSYEKL come from the germline V gene. The CDR3 is made up of 16 amino acids. The trim removed 4 bases at V and 4 bases at J, leaving 6 bases unmatched. CDR3 DNA: TGCGCCAGCAGCCCCTTACTAGCGGGGGGGGTAGAGACCCAGTACTTC. Protein product: CASSPLLAGGVETQYF.

The rearrangement uses TRBV4-1 and TRBJ2-2, with 8 bases lining up with TRBD2. J was trimmed by 6 bases and V by 4 bases; bases with no gene match: 10. The CDR3 totals 16 residues. Germline V gene sequence: CDR1 MGHRA, CDR2 YSYEKL. As DNA, the CDR3 is TGCGCCAGCAGCCGGGGACTGCGGGGGGCGGCCGGGGAGCTGTTTTTT. Amino acids: CASSRGLRGAAGELFF.

In regard to this clone: The same CDR3 can be traced to other DNA sequences in this sample. V gene TRBV20-1 combines with J gene TRBJ2-3; D gene uncertain. In germline, CDR1 is DFQATT, CDR2 SNEGSKA (reference sequence). The CDR3 extends over 10 amino acids. V lost 2 bases, J lost 3 bases, and 0 bases lay in between. CDR3 sequence reads: CSARTDTQYF. CDR3 coding DNA: TGCAGTGCTAGAACAGATACGCAGTATTTT.

The rearrangement joins TRBV11-2 to TRBJ2-3; TRBD2 aligns across 8 bases. Trimming cost V 4 bases and J 4 bases; bases outside gene matches: 16. Germline loops: CDR1 SGHAT, CDR2 FQNNGV. The CDR3 length is 18 residues. Here the CDR3 reads CASSSRVFRLAGSDTQYF. The DNA for the CDR3 is TGTGCCAGCAGCTCAAGGGTCTTTAGGCTAGCGGGCTCAGATACGCAGTATTTT.

The V and J genes are TRBV15 and TRBJ2-7, with TRBD1 matching 10 bases. The J segment lost 5 bases and the V segment lost 3 bases, leaving 13 bases of the junction unmatched. The CDR3 loop spans 17 amino acids. The germline V gene has CDR1 LNHNV and CDR2 YYDKDF (reference sequence). CDR3 loop: CATSSDYSDRGFDEQYF. Here the CDR3 DNA reads TGTGCCACCAGCAGCGACTACTCGGACAGGGGGTTCGACGAGCAGTACTTC. The complete variable domain, with remaining parts taken from reference TRBV15 and TRBJ2-7, reads DAMVIQNPRYQVTQFGKPVTLSCSQTLNHNVMYWYQQKSSQAPKLLFHYYDKDFNNEADTPDNFQSRRPNTSFCFLDIRSPGLGDTAMYLCATSSDYSDRGFDEQYFGPGTRLTVT.

Written as DNA, the CDR3 is TGCGCCAGCAGCCAAGAAGCCAGCCACTCCTACGAGCAGTACTTC. Residues: CASSQEASHSYEQYF. The chain links TRBV4-1 to TRBJ2-7; D remains unclear. From germline, CDR1 is MGHRA and CDR2 YSYEKL. The CDR3 loop spans 15 amino acids. The V gene lost 0 bases and the J gene lost 0 bases, with 9 bases spanning the gap.

The chain joins TRBV5-4 to TRBJ1-6, with D perhaps matching TRBD1 (5 bases). The CDR3 runs to 12 residues. From germline, CDR1 is SGHNT and CDR2 YYREEE (reference sequence). Trimming took off 3 bases at V and 12 bases at J, with 10 bases between the two ends. The CDR3 DNA sequence: TGTGCCAGCAGCTCGGGACCGCTACCCCTCCACTTT. It specifies CASSSGPLPLHF.

This rearrangement joins TRBV28 to TRBJ1-4; perhaps TRBD1 as D (6 bases). The CDR3 covers 14 residues. Germline V lookup: CDR1 MDHEN, CDR2 SYDVKM. V lost 6 bases to trimming and J lost 7 bases, with 15 bases between them. The CDR3, as DNA: TGTGCCAGCAGCCTACCAGGGGATCTTGAAAAACTGTTTTTT. Its protein product is CASSLPGDLEKLFF.

The chain combines TRBV15 with TRBJ2-7; a weak D match, TRBD1 (5 bases). The CDR3 has 14 residues. The V and J ends lost 4 bases and 4 bases respectively, with 14 bases between them. Germline V lookup: CDR1 LNHNV, CDR2 YYDKDF (reference sequence). Here the CDR3 reads CATSMGRVGYEQYF. Written as DNA, the CDR3 is TGTGCCACCAGCATGGGCAGGGTCGGGTACGAGCAGTACTTC.

This chain uses TRBV10-2 with TRBJ2-3; D perhaps matches TRBD2 (6 bases). The CDR3 consists of 16 residues. Per the germline V gene, CDR1 is WSHSY and CDR2 is SAAADI. V lost 3 bases and J lost 0, with 13 bases in between. In DNA, the CDR3 is TGCGCCAGCAGTGAAAGAGGACTACCTAGCACAGATACGCAGTATTTT. Its protein is CASSERGLPSTDTQYF.

Points on this clone: At one of its ends the junction is not consistent with the germline gene, which may arise from a read error. The rearrangement joins TRBV7-8 to TRBJ1-2, with D tentatively TRBD1 (6 bases). In germline, CDR1 is SGHVS, CDR2 FQNEAQ. The CDR3 spans 15 residues. The CDR3 sequence is CASSVAGTLNYGYTF. For the CDR3, the DNA is TGTGCCAGCAGCGTAGCCGGGACACTTAACTATGGCTACACCTTC.

A remark on this clone: The same CDR3 also results from other DNA sequences found in this sample. The genes are TRBV28 and TRBJ1-1, with 7 bases that match TRBD1. The CDR3 covers 14 residues. The trim removed 6 bases at V and 5 bases at J, leaving 9 bases unmatched. The germline CDR1 and CDR2 sequences are MDHEN and SYDVKM. The CDR3 spells CASSLTGVGTEAFF. In DNA form, the CDR3 reads TGTGCCAGCAGCCTAACAGGGGTAGGTACTGAAGCTTTCTTT.

In regard to this clone: The identical CDR3 is also encoded by other nucleotide sequences in the sample. V and J are TRBV6-1 and TRBJ2-7, with D maybe TRBD2 (5 bases). CDR1 is MNHNS, CDR2 SASEGT, per germline. The V and J ends lost 5 bases and 2 bases respectively, with 10 bases between them. This CDR3 has 13 residues. The chain's CDR3 is CASSPAGPYEQYF. CDR3 in DNA: TGTGCCAGCAGTCCGGCGGGCCCCTACGAGCAGTACTTC.

CDR3 amino acids: CASSVDGQTFQETQYF. The CDR3 DNA reads TGTGCCAGCAGCGTAGACGGACAGACGTTCCAAGAGACCCAGTACTTC. The chain recombines TRBV9 with TRBJ2-5; D is possibly TRBD1 (6 bases). Per the germline V gene, CDR1 is SGDLS and CDR2 is YYNGEE. V lost 0 bases to trimming and J lost 1 base, with 13 bases between them. The CDR3 is 16 amino acids.

The chain carries TRBV7-9 and TRBJ2-3, with D perhaps given as TRBD1 or TRBD2 (5 bases each). This CDR3 spans 14 amino acids. Germline lookup yields CDR1 SEHNR and CDR2 FQNEAQ (reference sequence). V shed 4 bases and J shed 2 bases, with 10 bases lying between them. The CDR3 bases are TGTGCCAGCAGCTCCTGGGACCCCACAGATACGCAGTATTTT. Residues: CASSSWDPTDTQYF.

The CDR3 DNA follows: TGTGCCAGTAGTATCTCAGGACAGGCGTCCTACGAGCAGTACTTC. Protein: CASSISGQASYEQYF. This rearrangement joins TRBV19 to TRBJ2-7; TRBD1 agrees at 7 bases. Trimming took 3 bases from V and 1 from J; bases not matched to a gene: 6. The CDR3 has 15 amino acids. Germline CDR1 reads LNHDA; CDR2 reads SQIVND (reference sequence). The variable domain in full, completed from reference TRBV19 and TRBJ2-7, reads DGGITQSPKYLFRKEGQNVTLSCEQNLNHDAMYWYRQDPGQGLRLIYYSQIVNDFQKGDIAEGYSVSREKKESFPLTVTSAQKNPTAFYLCASSISGQASYEQYFGPGTRLTVT.

In its sample, this clone was seen a few times. The genes are TRBV5-5 and TRBJ2-2; D is possibly TRBD2 (5 bases). Germline-derived CDR1 and CDR2 are SGHKS and YYEKEE (reference sequence). Trimming took off 1 base at V and 3 bases at J, with 10 bases between the two ends. The CDR3 extends over 15 amino acids. As DNA, the CDR3 is TGTGCCAGCAGCTTGCTTTTCGGGGACACCGGGGAGCTGTTTTTT. The encoded protein is CASSLLFGDTGELFF.

The chain employs TRBV27 and TRBJ1-5, with 7 bases aligning to TRBD1. Germline V gene lookup returns CDR1 MNHEY and CDR2 SMNVEV (reference sequence). This CDR3 spans 15 amino acids. The V and J ends lost 2 bases and 5 bases, in that order; junction bases with no gene match: 6. CDR3 coding DNA: TGTGCCAGCAGTTTAGCGGGACAGTTACATCAGCCCCAGCATTTT. Its translation is CASSLAGQLHQPQHF.